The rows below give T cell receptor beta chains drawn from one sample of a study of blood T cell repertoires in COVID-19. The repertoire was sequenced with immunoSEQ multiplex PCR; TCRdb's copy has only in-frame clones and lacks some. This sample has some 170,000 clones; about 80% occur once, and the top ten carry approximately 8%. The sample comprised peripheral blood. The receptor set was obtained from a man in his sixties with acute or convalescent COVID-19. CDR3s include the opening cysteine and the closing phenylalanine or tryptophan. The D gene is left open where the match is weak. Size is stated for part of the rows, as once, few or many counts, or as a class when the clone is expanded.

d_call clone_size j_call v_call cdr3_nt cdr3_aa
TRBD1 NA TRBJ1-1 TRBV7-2 TGTGCCAGCAGCCCCCGGGACAGTATGAACACTGAAGCTTTCTTT CASSPRDSMNTEAFF
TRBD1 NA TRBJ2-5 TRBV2 TGTGCCAGCAGTGACACAGGGGGTTACGAGACCCAGTACTTC CASSDTGGYETQYF
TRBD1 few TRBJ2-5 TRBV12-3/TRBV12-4 TGTGCCAGTCGTAGGACAGGGAAGGAGACCCAGTACTTC CASRRTGKETQYF
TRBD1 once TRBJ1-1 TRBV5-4 TGTGCCAGCAGCTTGGGGGGGACAGGTGACACTGAAGCTTTCTTT CASSLGGTGDTEAFF
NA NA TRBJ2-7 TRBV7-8 TGTGCCAGCCGACGACAGACTGACTACGAGCAGTACTTC CASRRQTDYEQYF
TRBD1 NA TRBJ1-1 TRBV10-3 TGTGCCATCTCGGGGCAGGGGGCGATCGGGAACACTGAAGCTTTCTTT CAISGQGAIGNTEAFF
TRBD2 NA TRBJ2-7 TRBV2 TGTGCCAGCAGTGGAGGGACTAGCGGGGGGCAGGAGCAGTACTTC CASSGGTSGGQEQYF
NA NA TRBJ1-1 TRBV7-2 TGTGCCAGCAGCTTAGTTTCCAGGGGAAGGGGCACTGAAGCTTTCTTT CASSLVSRGRGTEAFF
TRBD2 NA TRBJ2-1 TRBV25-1 TGTGCCAGCAGTGCCAGCGGGGGGCGAAGCTCCTACAATGAGCAGTTCTTC CASSASGGRSSYNEQFF
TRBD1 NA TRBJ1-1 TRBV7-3 TGTGCCAGCAGCTTGCAGGGGGGTCGCACTGAAGCTTTCTTT CASSLQGGRTEAFF
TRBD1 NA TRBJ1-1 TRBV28 TGTGCCAGCAATGTACAGGGGGGGAACACTGAAGCTTTCTTT CASNVQGGNTEAFF
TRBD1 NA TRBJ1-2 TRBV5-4 TGTGCCAGCAGCGTGGGTACAGGGGGGGGGCCCAACTATGGCTACACCTTC CASSVGTGGGPNYGYTF
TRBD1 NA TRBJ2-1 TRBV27 TGTGCCAGCAGGGGCAAACAGGGGGCGTTCAACAATGAGCAGTTCTTC CASRGKQGAFNNEQFF
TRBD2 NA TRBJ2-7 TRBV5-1 TGCGCCAGCAGCTTGGGAGCGGGGGAGACCTACGAGCAGTACTTC CASSLGAGETYEQYF
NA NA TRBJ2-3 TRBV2 TGTGCCAGCAGCCGGGACACCCACACAGATACGCAGTATTTT CASSRDTHTDTQYF
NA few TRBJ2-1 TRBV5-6 TGTGCCAGCAGCTGGGCGGGTGAGCAGTTCTTC CASSWAGEQFF
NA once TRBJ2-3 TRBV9 TGTGCCAGCAGCGTATACAACACAGATACGCAGTATTTT CASSVYNTDTQYF
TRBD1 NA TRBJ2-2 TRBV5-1 TGCGCCAGCAGACCCGGGACAGGGGGAACCGGGGAGCTGTTTTTT CASRPGTGGTGELFF
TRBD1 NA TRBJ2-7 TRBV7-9 TGTGCCAGCAGCCACCGCCCGGGACAGGGCTACGAGCAGTACTTC CASSHRPGQGYEQYF
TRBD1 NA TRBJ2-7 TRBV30 TGTGCCTGGAGTGTCGGGACAGGGTTCTACGAGCAGTACTTC CAWSVGTGFYEQYF